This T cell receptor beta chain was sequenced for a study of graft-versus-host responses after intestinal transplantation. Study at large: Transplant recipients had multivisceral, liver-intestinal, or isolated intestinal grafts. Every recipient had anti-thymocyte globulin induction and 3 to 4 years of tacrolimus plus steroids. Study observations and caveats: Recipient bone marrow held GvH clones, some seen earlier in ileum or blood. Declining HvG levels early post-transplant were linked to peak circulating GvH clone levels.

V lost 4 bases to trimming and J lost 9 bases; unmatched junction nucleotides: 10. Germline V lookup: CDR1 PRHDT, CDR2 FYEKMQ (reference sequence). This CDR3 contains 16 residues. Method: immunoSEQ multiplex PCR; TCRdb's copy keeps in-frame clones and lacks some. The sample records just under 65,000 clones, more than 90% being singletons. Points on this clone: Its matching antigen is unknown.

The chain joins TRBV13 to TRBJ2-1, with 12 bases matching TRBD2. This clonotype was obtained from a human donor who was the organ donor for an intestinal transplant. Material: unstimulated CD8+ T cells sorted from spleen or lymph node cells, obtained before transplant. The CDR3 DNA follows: TGTGCCAGCAGCTCCCGACTAGCGGGAGATGTCCGTGAGCAGTTCTTC. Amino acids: CASSSRLAGDVREQFF. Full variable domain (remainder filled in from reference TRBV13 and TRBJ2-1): AAGVIQSPRHLIKEKRETATLKCYPIPRHDTVYWYQQGPGQDPQFLISFYEKMQSDKGSIPDRFSAQQFSDYHSELNMSSLELGDSALYFCASSSRLAGDVREQFFGPGTRLTVL.